This T cell receptor beta chain is from a study of shared clonotypes between healthy human individuals. This clone was seen only once. The CDR3 is made up of 15 amino acids. Germline CDR1 reads SGHTA; CDR2 reads FQGNSA. Trimming shortened V by 1 base and J by 1 base, and 10 bases separated the two germline ends. The assay was immunoSEQ multiplex PCR, and TCRdb's table has in-frame clones only and misses some. The sample holds about 990,000 clones, about 80% seen once. The chain links TRBV7-2 to TRBJ1-1; D gene ambiguous. This TCR derives from a man aged 18-30 years in good health. Some clones in this sample may be carry-over from other donors' samples. The sequenced material came from memory CD4+ T cells from PBMCs. The subset: CD45RA-negative fraction. This CDR3 reads CASSLVGKTNTEAFF. The CDR3 nucleotides read TGTGCCAGCAGCTTAGTGGGCAAAACGAACACTGAAGCTTTCTTT.